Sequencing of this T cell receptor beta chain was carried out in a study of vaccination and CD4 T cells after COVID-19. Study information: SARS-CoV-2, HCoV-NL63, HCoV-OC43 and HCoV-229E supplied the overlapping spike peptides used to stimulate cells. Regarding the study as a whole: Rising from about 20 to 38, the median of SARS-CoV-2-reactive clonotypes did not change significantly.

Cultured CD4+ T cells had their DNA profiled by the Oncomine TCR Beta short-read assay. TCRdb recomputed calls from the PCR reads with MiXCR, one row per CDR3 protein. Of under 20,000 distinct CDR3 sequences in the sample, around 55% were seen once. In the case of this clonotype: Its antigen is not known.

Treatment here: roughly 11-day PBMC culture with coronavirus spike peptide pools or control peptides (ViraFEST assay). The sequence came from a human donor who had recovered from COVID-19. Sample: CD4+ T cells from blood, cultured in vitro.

As DNA, the CDR3 is TGTGCCAGTACTGTCGCGCGGGGACACACAGATACGCAGTATTTT. It yields the protein CASTVARGHTDTQYF. The rearrangement uses TRBV19 and TRBJ2-3; D tentatively reads TRBD1 or TRBD2 (6 bases each). The V end was cut by 7 bases, the J end by 2 bases, with 16 bases between. In germline, CDR1 is LNHDA, CDR2 SQIVND (reference sequence). There are 15 residues in the CDR3.